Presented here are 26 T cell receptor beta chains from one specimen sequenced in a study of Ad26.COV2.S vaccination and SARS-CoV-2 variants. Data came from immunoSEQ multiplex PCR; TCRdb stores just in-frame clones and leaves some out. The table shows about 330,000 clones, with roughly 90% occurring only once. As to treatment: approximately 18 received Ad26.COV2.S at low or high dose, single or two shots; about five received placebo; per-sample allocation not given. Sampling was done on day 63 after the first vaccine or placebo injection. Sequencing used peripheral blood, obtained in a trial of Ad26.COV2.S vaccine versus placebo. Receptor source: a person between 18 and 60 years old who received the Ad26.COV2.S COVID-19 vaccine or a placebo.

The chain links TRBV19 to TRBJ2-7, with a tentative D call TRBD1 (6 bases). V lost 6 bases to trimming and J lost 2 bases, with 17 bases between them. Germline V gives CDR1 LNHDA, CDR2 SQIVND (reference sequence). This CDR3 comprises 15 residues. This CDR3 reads CASSSPGGGTYEQYF. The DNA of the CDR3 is TGTGCCAGTAGCTCCCCTGGGGGCGGCACCTACGAGCAGTACTTC.

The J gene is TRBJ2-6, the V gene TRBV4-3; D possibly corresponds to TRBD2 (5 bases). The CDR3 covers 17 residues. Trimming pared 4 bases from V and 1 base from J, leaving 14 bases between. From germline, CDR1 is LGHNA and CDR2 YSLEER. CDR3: CASSPQFTGSGANVLTF. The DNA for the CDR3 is TGCGCCAGCAGCCCCCAGTTCACGGGGTCTGGGGCCAACGTCCTGACTTTC.

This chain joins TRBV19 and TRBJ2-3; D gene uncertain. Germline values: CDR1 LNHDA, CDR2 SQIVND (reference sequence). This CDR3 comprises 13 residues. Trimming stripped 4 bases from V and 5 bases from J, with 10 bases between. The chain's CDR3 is CASSTLEKDTQYF. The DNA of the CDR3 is TGTGCCAGTAGTACCCTGGAAAAAGATACGCAGTATTTT. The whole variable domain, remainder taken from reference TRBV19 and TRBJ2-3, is DGGITQSPKYLFRKEGQNVTLSCEQNLNHDAMYWYRQDPGQGLRLIYYSQIVNDFQKGDIAEGYSVSREKKESFPLTVTSAQKNPTAFYLCASSTLEKDTQYFGPGTRLTVL.

The CDR3, as DNA: TGTGCTAGTGGTTTGGTAAGGACAACTAACTATGGCTACACCTTC. It encodes CASGLVRTTNYGYTF. The rearrangement links TRBV12-5 to TRBJ1-2, with D perhaps matching TRBD1 (5 bases). V was trimmed by 0 bases and J by 0 bases, leaving 8 bases between them. The germline gives CDR1 LGHNT, CDR2 FRNRAP. There are 15 residues in the CDR3.

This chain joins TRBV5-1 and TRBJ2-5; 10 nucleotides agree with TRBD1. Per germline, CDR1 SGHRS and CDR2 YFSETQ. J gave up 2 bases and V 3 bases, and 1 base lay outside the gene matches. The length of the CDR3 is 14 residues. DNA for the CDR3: TGCGCCAGCAGCTCGGACAGGGGGCAAGAGACCCAGTACTTC. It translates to CASSSDRGQETQYF. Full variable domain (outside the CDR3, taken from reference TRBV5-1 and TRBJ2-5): KAGVTQTPRYLIKTRGQQVTLSCSPISGHRSVSWYQQTPGQGLQFLFEYFSETQRNKGNFPGRFSGRQFSNSRSEMNVSTLELGDSALYLCASSSDRGQETQYFGPGTRLLVL.

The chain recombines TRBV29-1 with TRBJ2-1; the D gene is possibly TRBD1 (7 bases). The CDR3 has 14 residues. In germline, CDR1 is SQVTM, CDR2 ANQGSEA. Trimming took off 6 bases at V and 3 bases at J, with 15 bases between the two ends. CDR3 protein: CSVGGQGDYNEQFF. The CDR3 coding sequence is TGCAGCGTCGGAGGGCAGGGGGACTACAATGAGCAGTTCTTC.

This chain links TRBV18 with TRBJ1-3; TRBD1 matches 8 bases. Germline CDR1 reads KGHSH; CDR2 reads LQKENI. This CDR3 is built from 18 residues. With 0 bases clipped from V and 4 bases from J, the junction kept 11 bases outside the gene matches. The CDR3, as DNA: TGTGCCAGCTCACCACCGGGAGGGACAGGCAACTCGGGAAACACCATATATTTT. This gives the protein CASSPPGGTGNSGNTIYF.

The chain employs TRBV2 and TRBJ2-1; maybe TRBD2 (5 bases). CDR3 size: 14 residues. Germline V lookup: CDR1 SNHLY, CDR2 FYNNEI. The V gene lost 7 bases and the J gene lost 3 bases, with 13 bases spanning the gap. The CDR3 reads CASTRRILYNEQFF. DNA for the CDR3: TGTGCCAGCACCAGGAGGATACTCTACAATGAGCAGTTCTTC. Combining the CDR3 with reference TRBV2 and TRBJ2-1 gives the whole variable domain EPEVTQTPSHQVTQMGQEVILRCVPISNHLYFYWYRQILGQKVEFLVSFYNNEISEKSEIFDDQFSVERPDGSNFTLKIRSTKLEDSAMYFCASTRRILYNEQFFGPGTRLTVL.

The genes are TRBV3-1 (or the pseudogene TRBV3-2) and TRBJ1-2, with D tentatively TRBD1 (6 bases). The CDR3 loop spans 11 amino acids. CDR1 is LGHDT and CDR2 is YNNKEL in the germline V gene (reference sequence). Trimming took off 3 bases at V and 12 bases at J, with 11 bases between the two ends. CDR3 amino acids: CASSQDSGNTF. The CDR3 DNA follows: TGTGCCAGCAGCCAGGACAGTGGTAACACCTTC.

The CDR3 here is CASTAEGLSYNSPLHF. The CDR3 DNA sequence: TGTGCCAGCACGGCGGAAGGGCTGTCCTATAATTCACCCCTCCACTTT. V is TRBV27 and J is TRBJ1-6; D is ambiguous. CDR1 MNHEY and CDR2 SMNVEV come from the germline V gene (reference sequence). V shed 7 bases and J shed 1 base, with 14 bases lying between them. The CDR3 sequence is 16 residues long.

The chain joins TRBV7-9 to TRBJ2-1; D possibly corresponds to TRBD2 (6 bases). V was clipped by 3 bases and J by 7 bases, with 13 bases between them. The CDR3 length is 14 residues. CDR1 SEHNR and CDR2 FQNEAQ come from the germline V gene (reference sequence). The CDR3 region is CASSFSTGVNEQFF. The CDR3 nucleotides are TGTGCCAGCAGCTTTAGTACGGGAGTAAATGAGCAGTTCTTC. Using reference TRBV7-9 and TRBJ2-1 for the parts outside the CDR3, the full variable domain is DTGVSQNPRHKITKRGQNVTFRCDPISEHNRLYWYRQTLGQGPEFLTYFQNEAQLEKSRLLSDRFSAERPKGSFSTLEIQRTEQGDSAMYLCASSFSTGVNEQFFGPGTRLTVL.

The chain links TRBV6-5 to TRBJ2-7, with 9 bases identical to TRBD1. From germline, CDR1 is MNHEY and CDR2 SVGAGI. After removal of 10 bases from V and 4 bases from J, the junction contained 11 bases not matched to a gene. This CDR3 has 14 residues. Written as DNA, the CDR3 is TGTGCCACCCGACGACAGGGACAGGGATACGAGCAGTACGTC. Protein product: CATRRQGQGYEQYV.

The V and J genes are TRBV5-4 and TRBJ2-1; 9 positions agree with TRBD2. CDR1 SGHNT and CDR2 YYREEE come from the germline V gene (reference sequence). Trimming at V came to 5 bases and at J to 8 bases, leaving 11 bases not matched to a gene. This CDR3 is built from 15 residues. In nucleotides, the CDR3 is TGTGCCAGCAGGAGGGATAGCGGGAGTATAGATGAGCAGTTCTTC. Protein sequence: CASRRDSGSIDEQFF.

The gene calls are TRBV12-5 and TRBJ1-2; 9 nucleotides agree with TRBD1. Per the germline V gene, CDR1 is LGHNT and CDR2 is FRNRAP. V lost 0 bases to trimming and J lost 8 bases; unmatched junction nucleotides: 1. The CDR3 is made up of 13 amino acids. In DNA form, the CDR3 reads TGTGCTAGTGGTTTGGTTACAGGGGGCGGCTACACCTTC. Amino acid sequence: CASGLVTGGGYTF.

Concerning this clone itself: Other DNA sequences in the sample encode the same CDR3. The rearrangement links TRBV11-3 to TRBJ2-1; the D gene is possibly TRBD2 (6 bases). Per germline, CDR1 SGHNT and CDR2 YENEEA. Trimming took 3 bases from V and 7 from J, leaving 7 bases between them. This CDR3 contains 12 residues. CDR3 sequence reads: CASSLEGNEQFF. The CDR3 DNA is TGTGCCAGCAGCTTGGAGGGGAATGAGCAGTTCTTC. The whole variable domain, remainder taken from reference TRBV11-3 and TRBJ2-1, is EAGVVQSPRYKIIEKKQPVAFWCNPISGHNTLYWYLQNLGQGPELLIRYENEEAVDDSQLPKDRFSAERLKGVDSTLKIQPAELGDSAVYLCASSLEGNEQFFGPGTRLTVL.

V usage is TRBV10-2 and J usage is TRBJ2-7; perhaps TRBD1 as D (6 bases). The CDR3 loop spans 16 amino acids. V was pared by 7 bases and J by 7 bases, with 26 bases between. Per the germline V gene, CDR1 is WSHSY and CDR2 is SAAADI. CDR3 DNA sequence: TGCGCCAGCACCTTTAAAGGGTCCCGGGACACGGGTGAGCAGTACTTC. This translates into CASTFKGSRDTGEQYF.

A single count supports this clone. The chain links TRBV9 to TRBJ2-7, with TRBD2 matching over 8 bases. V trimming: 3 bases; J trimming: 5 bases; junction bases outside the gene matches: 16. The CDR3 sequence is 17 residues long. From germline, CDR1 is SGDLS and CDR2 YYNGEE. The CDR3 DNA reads TGTGCCAGCAGCGCAGACGGGACCGGGACTAGGGGCGACGAGCAGTACTTC. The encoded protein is CASSADGTGTRGDEQYF.

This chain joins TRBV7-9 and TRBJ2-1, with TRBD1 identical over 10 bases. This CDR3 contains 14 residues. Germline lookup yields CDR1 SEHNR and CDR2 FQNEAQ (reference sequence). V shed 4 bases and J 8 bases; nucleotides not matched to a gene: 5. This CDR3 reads CASSSKGTGDEQFF. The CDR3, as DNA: TGTGCCAGCAGCTCCAAAGGGACAGGGGATGAGCAGTTCTTC.

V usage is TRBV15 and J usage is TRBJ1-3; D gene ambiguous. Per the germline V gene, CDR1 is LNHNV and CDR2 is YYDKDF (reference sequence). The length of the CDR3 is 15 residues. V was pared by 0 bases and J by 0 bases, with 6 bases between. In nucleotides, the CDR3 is TGTGCCACCAGCAGAGAGGCAGGCTCTGGAAACACCATATATTTT. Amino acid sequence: CATSREAGSGNTIYF.

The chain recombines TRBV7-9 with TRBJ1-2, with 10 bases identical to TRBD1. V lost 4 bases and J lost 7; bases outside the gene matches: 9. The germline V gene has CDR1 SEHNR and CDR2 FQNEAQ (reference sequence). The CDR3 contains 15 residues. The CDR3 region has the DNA TGTGCCAGCAGCTCAGGGGACAGGGGATTAGGTGGCTACACCTTC. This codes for CASSSGDRGLGGYTF.

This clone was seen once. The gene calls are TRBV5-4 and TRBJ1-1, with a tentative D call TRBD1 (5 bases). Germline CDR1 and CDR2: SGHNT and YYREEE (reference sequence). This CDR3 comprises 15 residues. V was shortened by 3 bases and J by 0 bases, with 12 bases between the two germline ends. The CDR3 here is CASSSIQVMNTEAFF. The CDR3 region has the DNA TGTGCCAGCAGCTCCATACAGGTCATGAACACTGAAGCTTTCTTT.

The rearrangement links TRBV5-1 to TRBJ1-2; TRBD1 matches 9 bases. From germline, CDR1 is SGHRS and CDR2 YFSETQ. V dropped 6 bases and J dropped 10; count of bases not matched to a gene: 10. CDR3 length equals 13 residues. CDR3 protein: CASNPGQGSYYTF. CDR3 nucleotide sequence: TGCGCCAGCAATCCGGGACAGGGATCTTACTACACCTTC.

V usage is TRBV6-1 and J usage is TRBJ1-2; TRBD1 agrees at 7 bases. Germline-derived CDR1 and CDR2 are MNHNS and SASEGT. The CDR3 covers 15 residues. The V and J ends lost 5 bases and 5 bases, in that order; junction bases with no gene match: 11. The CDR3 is CASSSRDSEFYGYTF. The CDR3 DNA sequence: TGTGCCAGCAGTTCCCGGGACAGTGAGTTTTATGGCTACACCTTC.

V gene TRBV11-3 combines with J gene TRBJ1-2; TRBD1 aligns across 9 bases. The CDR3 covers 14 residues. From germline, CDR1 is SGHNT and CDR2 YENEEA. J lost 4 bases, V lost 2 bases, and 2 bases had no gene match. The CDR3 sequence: CASSLSTGGYGYTF. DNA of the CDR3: TGTGCCAGCAGCTTATCGACAGGGGGCTATGGCTACACCTTC.

CDR3: CASRINPDFSTDTQYF. CDR3 DNA: TGTGCCAGTAGAATTAATCCGGACTTTAGCACAGATACGCAGTATTTT. The gene calls are TRBV27 and TRBJ2-3; tentative D call: TRBD2 (5 bases). The CDR3 loop spans 16 amino acids. From germline, CDR1 is MNHEY and CDR2 SMNVEV (reference sequence). Trimming shortened V by 9 bases and J by 0 bases, and 19 bases separated the two germline ends.

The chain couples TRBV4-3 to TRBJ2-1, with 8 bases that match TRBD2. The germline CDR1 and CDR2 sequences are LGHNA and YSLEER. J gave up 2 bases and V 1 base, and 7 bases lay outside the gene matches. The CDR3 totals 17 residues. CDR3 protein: CASSQALRGGTYNEQFF. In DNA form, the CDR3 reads TGCGCCAGCAGCCAAGCCCTACGGGGGGGAACCTACAATGAGCAGTTCTTC.